Sequencing of this T cell receptor beta chain was carried out in a study of human T cells and chemical hapten exposure. This CDR3 has 13 residues. Trimming removed 2 bases at V and 3 bases at J, with 7 bases between. Germline-derived CDR1 and CDR2 are KGHSH and LQKENI. TCRdb re-analysed the RACE reads in MiXCR, keeping a single row per CDR3 protein. Of about 350,000 distinct CDR3 sequences listed, roughly 6% are singletons. Time point indicated: patch test 2, 6 weeks after DPC sensitization. Regarding treatment: therapeutic diphenylcyclopropenone sensitization with weekly scalp DPC. The starting material, unfractionated whole blood, was used for total RNA extraction.

This TCR derives from a woman under 30 with alopecia areata. Some clones in this sample may be carry-over from other donors' samples. The chain carries TRBV18 and TRBJ1-1; D may be TRBD1 (6 bases). Sample: whole blood, taken in connection with sensitization to the hapten diphenylcyclopropenone (DPC). This CDR3 reads CASSPYRDTEAFF. For the CDR3, the DNA is TGTGCCAGCTCACCATACAGGGACACTGAAGCTTTCTTT.